This T cell receptor (beta chain) was observed in a study of cytomegalovirus exposure and HLA in healthy donors. Per germline, CDR1 SGHNT and CDR2 YENEEA. V dropped 10 bases and J dropped 5; count of bases not matched to a gene: 6. This CDR3 has 13 residues. 13 Jbeta primers and 60 Vbeta primers were used for the PCR. The repertoire was sequenced with immunoSEQ multiplex PCR; TCRdb's copy has only in-frame clones and lacks some. The sample carries approximately 170,000 clones, over 60% recorded once. This clone was counted once. The chain uses TRBV11-3 and TRBJ2-7; TRBD2 agrees at 12 bases. The source material was PBMCs. This receptor was identified in a man aged 25-40 years in good health and CMV-seropositive. For the CDR3, the DNA is TGTGCCAACGGACTAGCGGGATTCAACGAGCAGTACTTC. This encodes CANGLAGFNEQYF.